This T cell receptor beta chain stems from a study of OX40 agonist ivuxolimab in advanced cancers. Trimming took 1 base from V and 3 from J, leaving 8 bases between them. Germline V gene sequence: CDR1 SGHRS, CDR2 YFSETQ. This CDR3 is built from 14 residues. Profiled with immunoSEQ multiplex PCR; TCRdb holds only in-frame clones, not every one. The sample contains roughly 60,000 clones, around 83% of which appear only once. The material sequenced was CD4+ or CD8+ T cells sorted from blood, taken in a trial of the OX40 agonist ivuxolimab. The rearrangement links TRBV5-1 to TRBJ2-1; D ambiguous. This clonotype was obtained from an adult with an advanced solid tumor such as melanoma, head and neck, liver or kidney cancer. The CDR3 spells CASSLRTDYNEQFF. The CDR3 DNA reads as TGCGCCAGCAGCTTGAGGACGGACTACAATGAGCAGTTCTTC. Full variable domain (missing parts from reference TRBV5-1 and TRBJ2-1): KAGVTQTPRYLIKTRGQQVTLSCSPISGHRSVSWYQQTPGQGLQFLFEYFSETQRNKGNFPGRFSGRQFSNSRSEMNVSTLELGDSALYLCASSLRTDYNEQFFGPGTRLTVL.